A selection of T cell receptor beta chains follows, all from one sample in a study of blood T cell repertoires in COVID-19. Measured with immunoSEQ multiplex PCR; TCRdb has only the in-frame clones, and not every one. Counted here are roughly 200,000 clones, 88% occurring once; the ten biggest clones make up 1.7%. Sequencing input: peripheral blood. All receptors derive from a man in his 70s with acute or convalescent COVID-19. The CDR3 runs from the conserved cysteine through the conserved F or W. D genes are given only for firm matches. Not every row has a clone size; where given, it reads once, few, many or a size class.

j_call | d_call | clone_size | v_call | cdr3_nt | cdr3_aa
TRBJ2-1 | TRBD1 | - | TRBV6-6 | TGTGCCAGCAGCCCACAAGGGACAGGGTTGGCCGAGCAGTTCTTC | CASSPQGTGLAEQFF
TRBJ1-6 | - | - | TRBV6-5 | TGTGCCAGCAGCCTAAGAGGGACTGGAAATTCACCCCTCCACTTT | CASSLRGTGNSPLHF
TRBJ2-7 | TRBD2 | - | TRBV27 | TGTGCCAGCAGTTTAGCGGGAGGGCCCTACGAGCAGTACTTC | CASSLAGGPYEQYF
TRBJ2-3 | TRBD1 | - | TRBV24-1 | TGTGCCACCAGTGATTTGGGGACAGGGACCACAGATACGCAGTATTTT | CATSDLGTGTTDTQYF
TRBJ1-1 | - | - | TRBV28 | TGTGCCAGCAGCCTGGGCAGCCGATACACTGAAGCTTTCTTT | CASSLGSRYTEAFF
TRBJ2-3 | - | - | TRBV5-1 | TGCGCCAGCAGCTTGTGGCCCAACACAGGCGATACGCAGTATTTT | CASSLWPNTGDTQYF
TRBJ2-1 | - | - | TRBV28 | TGTGCCAGCAGTTTATTCCAGGGTGGTGAGCAGTTCTTC | CASSLFQGGEQFF
TRBJ2-7 | TRBD1 | once | TRBV20-1 | TGCAGTGCTAGTCGGTGGCAGGGGGTCGGCGAGCAGTACTTC | CSASRWQGVGEQYF
TRBJ2-7 | TRBD1 | - | TRBV20-1 | TGCAGTGCTAGTAGGACAGGGACTCGAGTTCGGTACTTC | CSASRTGTRVRYF
TRBJ2-7 | - | - | TRBV10-3 | TGTGCCATCAGCGAGACGGACAGGCAGTACTTC | CAISETDRQYF
TRBJ2-1 | TRBD1 | - | TRBV7-9 | TGTGCCAGCAGCTTAGTTCACAGGGGGCGGCATGAGCAGTTCTTC | CASSLVHRGRHEQFF
TRBJ2-1 | - | - | TRBV12-3/TRBV12-4 | TGTGCCAGCAGTTTGAGTAGCAGCAATGAGCAGTTCTTC | CASSLSSSNEQFF
TRBJ2-7 | TRBD1 | - | TRBV15 | TGTGCCACCAGCGCTGACAGGGGTTACGAGCAGTACTTC | CATSADRGYEQYF
TRBJ2-7 | TRBD1 | - | TRBV5-3 | TGTGCCAGAAGCTTGGGGGGGACAGGGGACCGCGAGCAGTACTTC | CARSLGGTGDREQYF
TRBJ2-5 | TRBD1 | - | TRBV7-3 | TGTGCCAGCAGCCCAACGGGACAGCTCCAAGAGACCCAGTACTTC | CASSPTGQLQETQYF
TRBJ1-1 | - | - | TRBV6-2/TRBV6-3 | TGTGCCAGCAGTTACTCGTCTGGACATCCGAGCACTGAAGCTTTCTTT | CASSYSSGHPSTEAFF
TRBJ1-3 | - | once | TRBV7-2 | TGTGCCAGCAGCTTAGACGGGAGCTCTGGAAACACCATATATTTT | CASSLDGSSGNTIYF
TRBJ1-3 | - | - | TRBV5-5 | TGTGCCAGCAGCTTAGGAGTATGGGCTGGAAACACCATATATTTT | CASSLGVWAGNTIYF
TRBJ2-7 | - | - | TRBV27 | TGTGCCAGCCGGGACTCAAATAGGTACGACGAGCAGTACTTC | CASRDSNRYDEQYF
TRBJ2-3 | - | once | TRBV24-1 | TGTGCCACCAGTGGGACGACAGGCACAGATACGCAGTATTTT | CATSGTTGTDTQYF
TRBJ2-3 | - | - | TRBV2 | TGTGCCAGCAGTGAAAGTCTAGCAGGAGATACGCAGTATTTT | CASSESLAGDTQYF
TRBJ1-1 | - | - | TRBV3-1/TRBV3-2 | TGTGCCAGCAGCCAGGGACAAGGCAGTTCTGAAGCTTTCTTT | CASSQGQGSSEAFF
TRBJ2-7 | - | - | TRBV24-1 | TGTGCCACCAGTGACTCTCAAAGGGCAGGGGGGACCTACGAGCAGTACTTC | CATSDSQRAGGTYEQYF
TRBJ2-5 | - | - | TRBV19 | TGTGCCAGTAGGGGAGCCCAGTTGGAGACCCAGTACTTC | CASRGAQLETQYF
TRBJ2-7 | - | - | TRBV27 | TGTGCCAGCCGCCCTGTCGGGGCGGGATCCTACGAGCAGTACTTC | CASRPVGAGSYEQYF
TRBJ2-7 | TRBD2 | - | TRBV14 | TGTGCCAGCAGCCAAGCCGCGGGAGGGACCTACGAGCAGTACTTC | CASSQAAGGTYEQYF